This entry is about one T cell receptor (beta chain). This clone was found once. What this receptor recognizes is not known. No much larger clone exists at a distance of one base, and base qualities are not known. These data are taken from a study of blood T cell repertoires in COVID-19 (dated by TCRdb to about 2020). Context from the whole study: Collaborator samples came from the United States, Italy and Spain and covered acute and convalescent phases of COVID-19. The sample metadata nearly always contained a de-identified subject ID, COVID-19 status, age in years and sex. The repertoires were released in a freely available public database intended as a resource for research on the immune response to SARS-CoV-2. The samples were drawn from two sources: the first 160 participants of the ongoing ImmuneRACE study, and fewer than 1,500 subjects contributed by 6 global collaborators. The prospective study material was composed of cDNA or gDNA derived from T cells, B-cell-depleted T cells, or PBMCs. Where available, HLA class I and class II types were obtained from metadata supplied by the sample provider rather than from assay-based typing. Deeply sampled blood TCRbeta repertoires from subjects exposed to, actively infected with, or recovered from COVID-19 were included in the dataset. Paper-wide results and their limitations: How much clinical and demographic metadata was included differed by source and by participant, and the metadata was provided uncurated.

The immunoSEQ Assay, a bias-controlled multiplex PCR, was used to amplify TCRbeta CDR3 regions from genomic DNA. From the authors' description of their analysis: The number of nucleated cells in each sample was estimated by amplification of reference gene primers within the assay. To quantify the absolute abundance of each unique TCRbeta CDR3 rearrangement, sequence reads were collapsed and filtered. For each sample, productive Simpson clonality was calculated by taking the square root of Simpson's diversity index across productive rearrangements. TCRdb took this table from immuneACCESS and kept in-frame rearrangements with V and J called. Such tables lack part of the clones; where checked against another copy, unresolved V genes explain under half of the gap, and the rest is unexplained. V, J and clone size reflect that table, while D and trimming were determined from the DNA. The sample has over 60,000 clones on record, roughly 81% of them singletons. The ten largest make up over 8.5% of the sample.

Collaborating institutions collected whole blood in K2EDTA tubes following their own protocols. For TCRbeta analysis, collaborators shipped samples in one of three forms: frozen whole blood, isolated PBMCs, or DNA extracted from either of those sample types. CDR1 is given as KGHDR and CDR2 as SFDVKD, both from the germline V gene. Germline trimming: 2 bases from V, 6 bases from J; junction bases outside gene matches: 7. Counted from cysteine to phenylalanine, this CDR3 has 15 amino acids. Just CDR3 DNA is preserved here, 45 bases in frame from base 1. Here the chain combines TRBV24-1 and TRBJ1-2; 8 nucleotides in the junction match TRBD1. The TCR comes from a human donor in a cohort sampled during active COVID-19. Sequencing was performed on peripheral blood. The CDR3 loop reads CATSDSQGGGDGYTF. The DNA sequence follows: TGTGCCACCAGTGATTCACAGGGGGGAGGAGATGGCTACACCTTC.